The sequence of this T cell receptor (beta chain) was determined in a study of response to subunit inactivated influenza vaccine. General observations from the study: The authors put forward the suggestion that each seasonal influenza vaccination may bring in only a limited number of new T cells.

The length of the CDR3 is 13 residues. Germline lookup yields CDR1 DFQATT and CDR2 SNEGSKA (reference sequence). The V and J ends lost 3 bases and 5 bases respectively, with 8 bases between them. Remarks on this clonotype: Its matching antigen is unknown.

TCRdb re-called the RT-PCR reads through MiXCR, storing one row per CDR3 protein. The sample yields about 520,000 distinct CDR3 sequences, roughly 7.9% seen once. The clonotype was recovered from a man in his fifties or sixties who received an inactivated influenza vaccine. The material sequenced was PBMCs from blood, taken less than 25 months after vaccination. The chain links TRBV20-1 to TRBJ1-6; D is undetermined. The CDR3 here is CSARGVNNSPLHF. DNA of the CDR3: TGCAGTGCTAGGGGAGTGAATAATTCACCCCTCCACTTT.